The entry below describes one TCR beta chain. An end of the junction differs from the germline gene, which may be a read error. This record belongs to a study of shared clonotypes between healthy human individuals. TCRdb's table, derived via immunoSEQ multiplex PCR, lists solely in-frame clones and lacks some. This table has hundreds of thousands of clones, 55% to 85% appearing once. The receptor comes from a young woman in good health. The specimen sequenced was memory CD4+ T cells sorted from blood. Subset meaning: CD45RA-negative fraction.

CDR3 sequence reads: CASSLASGGYNKQFF. Here the CDR3 DNA reads TGCGCCAGCAGCTTGGCTAGCGGAGGGTACAATAAGCAGTTCTTC. The V call is TRBV5-1, the J call TRBJ2-1, with 7 bases matching TRBD2. Germline V gene sequence: CDR1 SGHRS, CDR2 YFSETQ. The CDR3 is made up of 15 amino acids.